This T cell receptor (beta chain) came from a study of T cell changes during pregnancy in multiple sclerosis. Clones were read by immunoSEQ multiplex PCR, and TCRdb kept only the in-frame ones, dropping some. There are 60,000 to 75,000 clones in the sample; more than 90% occur only once, and around 2% lies in the top ten. The CDR3 has 10 residues. The V end was cut by 3 bases, the J end by 8 bases, with 7 bases between. CDR1 is DFQATT, CDR2 SNEGSKA, per germline (reference sequence). This clonotype originated in a female donor with multiple sclerosis, enrolled in a pregnancy study. The chain has TRBV20-1 and TRBJ1-1; possible D gene TRBD1, 6 bases. The sequenced sample was peripheral blood, obtained in the second trimester of pregnancy. The CDR3 coding sequence is TGCAGTGCTAGGGGGGCAGAAGCTTTCTTT. Its protein is CSARGAEAFF.